These 19 T cell receptor beta chains were all obtained from the same sample, sequenced in a study of blood T cell repertoires in COVID-19. TCRdb's table, derived via immunoSEQ multiplex PCR, lists solely in-frame clones and lacks some. The sample contains hundreds of thousands of clones, 75% to 90% of which appear only once. Material for sequencing was peripheral blood. These TCRs come from a woman in her thirties with active or convalescent COVID-19.

The chain uses TRBV27 and TRBJ2-1; 9 nucleotides match TRBD1. Germline CDR1 and CDR2: MNHEY and SMNVEV (reference sequence). This CDR3 is 14 amino acids long. J lost 5 bases, V lost 6 bases, and 5 bases had no gene match. The CDR3: CASSRDRDNNEQFF. The CDR3, as DNA: TGTGCCAGCAGCCGGGACAGGGATAACAATGAGCAGTTCTTC.

This chain links TRBV7-2 with TRBJ1-2; TRBD1 aligns across 9 bases. CDR1 and CDR2 from the germline V gene are SGHTA and FQGNSA. The CDR3 sequence is 14 residues long. The J segment lost 4 bases and the V segment lost 7 bases, leaving 7 bases of the junction unmatched. In DNA form, the CDR3 reads TGTGCCAGCACCCCCGGACAGGGGACCTATGGCTACACCTTC. Protein sequence: CASTPGQGTYGYTF.

The genes are TRBV6-6 and TRBJ1-6; D ambiguous. CDR3 length: 18 residues. Trimming left V 5 bases short and J 0 bases short, with 17 bases between. CDR1 MNHNY and CDR2 SVGAGI come from the germline V gene (reference sequence). The CDR3 DNA reads as TGTGCCAGCAGTCAACAACGGACTGGGAGCTCCTATAATTCACCCCTCCACTTT. Amino acid sequence: CASSQQRTGSSYNSPLHF.

V is TRBV6-5 and J is TRBJ2-7; the match to TRBD2 covers 7 bases. V gave up 6 bases and J gave up 4 bases; unmatched junction bases: 9. CDR1 and CDR2 (germline): MNHEY, SVGAGI. The CDR3 consists of 14 residues. This chain's CDR3 is CASRTGGKGYEQYF. CDR3 bases: TGTGCCAGCAGGACGGGGGGAAAAGGGTACGAGCAGTACTTC.

The rearrangement links TRBV6-5 to TRBJ1-2, with D possibly TRBD1 on 5 matching bases. The CDR3 length is 16 residues. Deletions cut 2 bases from V and 8 bases from J, with 21 bases between. Germline loops: CDR1 MNHEY, CDR2 SVGAGI. In DNA form, the CDR3 reads TGTGCCAGCAGTTACCGTTTGGACACCTACCCCGGGGGCTACACCTTC. This gives the protein CASSYRLDTYPGGYTF.

V is TRBV27 and J is TRBJ1-1; 8 bases line up with TRBD1. The CDR3 runs to 15 residues. CDR1 and CDR2 (germline): MNHEY, SMNVEV (reference sequence). The V gene end was trimmed by 4 bases and the J gene end by 0 bases; junction bases not matched to a gene: 4. In DNA form, the CDR3 reads TGTGCCAGCAGTTCAACAGGGGGGTTGAACACTGAAGCTTTCTTT. It translates to CASSSTGGLNTEAFF.

This chain connects TRBV6-5 to TRBJ2-3; 8 bases line up with TRBD1. Per the germline V gene, CDR1 is MNHEY and CDR2 is SVGAGI. The CDR3 spans 14 residues. V trimming: 6 bases; J trimming: 5 bases; junction bases outside the gene matches: 7. The CDR3 bases are TGTGCCAGCAGACGGACAGGGCTAGGAGATACGCAGTATTTT. This sequence encodes CASRRTGLGDTQYF.

The V gene is TRBV6-1, the J gene TRBJ1-5; D is unresolved. CDR1 is MNHNS and CDR2 is SASEGT in the germline V gene. V shed 1 base and J shed 2 bases, with 9 bases lying between them. The CDR3 contains 15 residues. The CDR3 loop is CASSEGPVRNQPQHF. Written as DNA, the CDR3 is TGTGCCAGCAGTGAAGGGCCAGTCCGCAATCAGCCCCAGCATTTT.

V and J are TRBV11-2 and TRBJ2-7, with TRBD2 matching over 13 bases. From germline, CDR1 is SGHAT and CDR2 FQNNGV. The CDR3 has 14 amino acids. V gave up 5 bases and J gave up 6 bases; unmatched junction bases: 4. The CDR3 DNA sequence: TGTGCCAGCAGCGCCGGACTAGCGGGGGTCGAGCAGTACTTC. The encoded protein is CASSAGLAGVEQYF.

The chain recombines TRBV19 with TRBJ2-2; TRBD1 agrees at 7 bases. The length of the CDR3 is 15 residues. V lost 4 bases and J lost 4; bases outside the gene matches: 6. Germline loops: CDR1 LNHDA, CDR2 SQIVND (reference sequence). The DNA for the CDR3 is TGTGCCAGTAGTAGTCCGGGACAGCGCACCGGGGAGCTGTTTTTT. Protein product: CASSSPGQRTGELFF. Complete variable domain (other parts from reference TRBV19 and TRBJ2-2): DGGITQSPKYLFRKEGQNVTLSCEQNLNHDAMYWYRQDPGQGLRLIYYSQIVNDFQKGDIAEGYSVSREKKESFPLTVTSAQKNPTAFYLCASSSPGQRTGELFFGEGSRLTVL.

A single count supports this clone. J is TRBJ1-1 and V is TRBV6-5; 8 bases line up with TRBD1. Germline CDR1 is MNHEY and CDR2 is SVGAGI. V shed 4 bases and J 4 bases; nucleotides not matched to a gene: 8. CDR3 length: 15 amino acids. CDR3 amino acids: CASSSSGGVGTEAFF. CDR3 DNA: TGTGCCAGCAGTTCCTCAGGGGGCGTAGGCACTGAAGCTTTCTTT.

The rearrangement uses TRBV19 and TRBJ1-2; 8 nucleotides align to TRBD1. This CDR3 region has 14 residues. V lost 5 bases, J lost 7 bases, and 9 bases stayed unmatched. Germline V gene sequence: CDR1 LNHDA, CDR2 SQIVND (reference sequence). CDR3 sequence (DNA): TGTGCCAGTAGTCCAGACAGGGGTGATTTTGGCTACACCTTC. Protein sequence: CASSPDRGDFGYTF.

The sample holds one count of this clone. V and J are TRBV23-1 and TRBJ1-2; D is uncertain. TRBV23-1 is assigned to the ORF class and has an uncertain function. Deletions cut 3 bases from V and 2 bases from J, with 13 bases between. The CDR3 totals 15 residues. The CDR3 DNA reads TGCGCCAGCAGTCAGTCGTCGCCACTGAACTATGGCTACACCTTC. Amino acids: CASSQSSPLNYGYTF.

This rearrangement joins TRBV11-2 to TRBJ1-3, with 7 bases matching TRBD1. This CDR3 region has 15 residues. V shed 3 bases, J shed 3 bases, and the junction held 5 bases outside the gene matches. Germline loops: CDR1 SGHAT, CDR2 FQNNGV. Written as DNA, the CDR3 is TGTGCCAGCAGCTTGGGACAGAACTTTGGAAACACCATATATTTT. Translation gives CASSLGQNFGNTIYF.

At least ten counts were recorded for this clone. The genes are TRBV10-3 and TRBJ1-1, with D unclear. CDR1 ENHRY and CDR2 SYGVKD come from the germline V gene. Between the trimmed V and J ends, which lost 2 bases and 1 base, there was a span of 5 bases. CDR3 length: 13 residues. CDR3 DNA: TGTGCCATCAGTGAGGCAGAGAACACTGAAGCTTTCTTT. This codes for CAISEAENTEAFF.

The chain links TRBV10-3 to TRBJ1-1, with D perhaps matching TRBD1 (6 bases). V lost 3 bases, J lost 3 bases, and 17 bases lay in between. Germline lookup yields CDR1 ENHRY and CDR2 SYGVKD. CDR3 length: 16 amino acids. CDR3 DNA: TGTGCCATCAGTGACGTTCCGGGACATCTCGACACTGAAGCTTTCTTT. This gives the protein CAISDVPGHLDTEAFF.

This chain uses TRBV6-1 with TRBJ2-5; 9 bases are a match to TRBD1. The CDR3 is 15 residues long. V dropped 3 bases and J dropped 4; count of bases not matched to a gene: 6. CDR1 and CDR2 from the germline V gene are MNHNS and SASEGT. The CDR3 nucleotides are TGTGCCAGCAGTGAGGGGACAGGGTATGGAGAGACCCAGTACTTC. It translates to CASSEGTGYGETQYF.

The CDR3, as DNA: TGTGCCAGCAGTTACTCTGAGCCCGGGGGGCGTAATGAGCAGTTCTTC. Its translation: CASSYSEPGGRNEQFF. The V gene is TRBV6-5, the J gene TRBJ2-1; a weak D match, TRBD2 (7 bases). V lost 0 bases and J lost 7, with 16 bases in between. From germline, CDR1 is MNHEY and CDR2 SVGAGI. The CDR3 runs 16 residues.

The gene calls are TRBV9 and TRBJ1-2, with D tentatively TRBD1 (6 bases). The germline CDR1 and CDR2 sequences are SGDLS and YYNGEE. This CDR3 has 18 amino acids. V gave up 0 bases and J gave up 5 bases, with 23 bases separating them. The CDR3 spells CASSVGGQNPFVGYGYTF. The CDR3 DNA reads TGTGCCAGCAGCGTAGGTGGACAGAACCCGTTTGTAGGATATGGCTACACCTTC.